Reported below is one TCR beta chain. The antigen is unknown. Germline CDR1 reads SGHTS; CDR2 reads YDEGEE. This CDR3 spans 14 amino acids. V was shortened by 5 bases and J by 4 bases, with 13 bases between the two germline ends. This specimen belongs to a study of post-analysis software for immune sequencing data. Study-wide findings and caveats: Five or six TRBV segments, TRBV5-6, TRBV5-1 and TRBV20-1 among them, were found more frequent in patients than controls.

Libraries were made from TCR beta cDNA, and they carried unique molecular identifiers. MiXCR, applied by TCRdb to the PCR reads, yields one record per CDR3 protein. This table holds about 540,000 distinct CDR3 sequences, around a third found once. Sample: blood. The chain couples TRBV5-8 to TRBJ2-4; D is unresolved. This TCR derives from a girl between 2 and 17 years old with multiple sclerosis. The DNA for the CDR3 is TGTGCCAGCAGGATATCGGGCCATAAAAACATTCAGTACTTC. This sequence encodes CASRISGHKNIQYF.